The 21 T cell receptor beta chains in this list originate from one sample, sequenced in a study of tumor-infiltrating lymphocytes in oesophageal squamous cell carcinoma. MiXCR, applied by TCRdb to the PCR reads, yields one record per CDR3 protein. The data hold about 12,000 distinct CDR3 sequences, with around 55% observed a single time. Sequencing was done on a sample of esophageal tumor tissue. The receptors stem from a female donor with esophageal squamous cell carcinoma.

The genes are TRBV28 and TRBJ2-7, with TRBD2 matching over 7 bases. CDR1 is MDHEN and CDR2 is SYDVKM in the germline V gene. The CDR3 contains 15 residues. The junction had 12 bases not matched to a gene; V was cut back by 7 bases and J by 3 bases. The CDR3 DNA is TGTGCCAGCACCCTATATTTGGGGGGGAACTACGAGCAGTACTTC. Translated, it gives CASTLYLGGNYEQYF.

This clonotype was seen a handful of times. The chain is built from TRBV7-6 and TRBJ1-1; TRBD1 matches 7 bases. The CDR3 loop spans 12 amino acids. From germline, CDR1 is SGHVS and CDR2 FNYEAQ. The CDR3 sequence: CNDREGDTEAFF. CDR3 DNA sequence: TGTAATGACAGGGAAGGGGACACTGAAGCTTTCTTT. Full variable domain (outside the CDR3, taken from reference TRBV7-6 and TRBJ1-1): GAGVSQSPRYKVTKRGQDVALRCDPISGHVSLYWYRQALGQGPEFLTYFNYEAQQDKSGLPNDRFSAERPEGSISTLTIQRTEQRDSAMYRCNDREGDTEAFFGQGTRLTVV.

This clonotype was seen only a few times. This chain uses TRBV7-6 with TRBJ2-1; no clear D. The germline CDR1 and CDR2 sequences are SGHVS and FNYEAQ. V gave up 7 bases and J gave up 1 base, with 23 bases separating them. The CDR3 is 18 residues long. The CDR3 DNA sequence: TGTGCCAGCACCTTTAGTGTGCGAAGACTCTCATCCTACAATGAGCAGTTCTTC. This gives the protein CASTFSVRRLSSYNEQFF.

The J gene is TRBJ2-1, the V gene TRBV7-3; a weak D match, TRBD2 (7 bases). Deletions cut 5 bases from V and 4 bases from J, with 15 bases between. The CDR3 loop spans 15 amino acids. From germline, CDR1 is SGHTA and CDR2 FQGTGA. DNA for the CDR3: TGTGCCAGCAGCCCGATGGGGGGGCAGTACAATGAGCAGTTCTTC. As protein: CASSPMGGQYNEQFF.

The chain couples TRBV27 to TRBJ1-2, with TRBD1 as a possible D gene (5 bases). V was shortened by 7 bases and J by 2 bases, with 20 bases between the two germline ends. This CDR3 contains 16 residues. Looked up from germline, CDR1 is MNHEY and CDR2 is SMNVEV (reference sequence). The CDR3 protein is CASKERPGPTNYGYTF. The CDR3 nucleotides are TGTGCCAGCAAAGAACGCCCGGGACCCACGAACTATGGCTACACCTTC.

As to this clonotype: A read error may account for a junction end that differs from germline. The rearrangement uses TRBV7-2 and TRBJ2-7; D is unclear. The J call could be wrong; TRBJ2-4 is a better fit for the DNA end. The CDR3 covers 13 residues. CDR1 is SGHTA, CDR2 FQGNSA, per germline. CDR3 sequence (DNA): TGTGCTAGCAGCTTAACCTTTTTATACATTCAGTACTTC. Its translation: CASSLTFLYIQYF.

There are many counts of this clonotype. The chain is built from TRBV5-1 and TRBJ2-1; 8 bases are shared with TRBD2. The germline V gene has CDR1 SGHRS and CDR2 YFSETQ. J gave up 4 bases and V 0 bases, and 9 bases lay outside the gene matches. This CDR3 has 17 amino acids. CDR3 in DNA: TGCGCCAGCAGCTTGGGGTCAATAGCGGGAATTTACAATGAGCAGTTCTTC. Its protein product is CASSLGSIAGIYNEQFF.

This chain uses TRBV7-9 with TRBJ2-5, with D possibly being TRBD2 (5 bases). Trimming took off 1 base at V and 11 bases at J, with 20 bases between the two ends. This CDR3 has 15 residues. Per the germline V gene, CDR1 is SEHNR and CDR2 is FQNEAQ (reference sequence). The CDR3 DNA follows: TGTGCCAGCAGCTTAGTGGGCGGGTCCTTTAATGAGCAGTACTTC. This translates into CASSLVGGSFNEQYF. The complete variable domain, with remaining parts taken from reference TRBV7-9 and TRBJ2-5, reads DTGVSQNPRHKITKRGQNVTFRCDPISEHNRLYWYRQTLGQGPEFLTYFQNEAQLEKSRLLSDRFSAERPKGSFSTLEIQRTEQGDSAMYLCASSLVGGSFNEQYFGPGTRLLVL.

Points on this clonotype: The conserved phenylalanine or tryptophan normally closing the CDR3 is absent here, so this likely arose from a read error. It is unclear where the CDR3 begins or ends on the DNA, so no DNA is shown, and the CDR3 is as TCRdb lists it. The J gene is TRBJ2-3, the V gene TRBV7-8; no DNA check was done on the table's D call, TRBD1. Germline CDR1 reads SGHVS; CDR2 reads FQNEAQ. The CDR3 numbers 17 amino acids, ends counted. CDR3 loop: CASSSEDGTGAGYTFGS.

J is TRBJ2-5 and V is TRBV6-2 or TRBV6-3; weak D call: TRBD1 (5 bases). Germline lookup yields CDR1 MNHEY and CDR2 SVGEGT. Trimming stripped 6 bases from V and 2 bases from J, with 16 bases between. The CDR3 runs 15 residues. CDR3 sequence (DNA): TGTGCCAGCAGCTCCCGACAGTGGGGTCAAGAGACCCAGTACTTC. This encodes CASSSRQWGQETQYF.

This clonotype has ten or more counts. A much larger clone differs from this one at a single base, so this may be a read error. J is TRBJ2-7 and V is TRBV7-9; the D is unclear. Germline-derived CDR1 and CDR2 are SEHNR and FQNEAQ (reference sequence). This CDR3 is built from 14 residues. The ends were cut back, 6 bases at V and 7 bases at J, with 19 bases in the middle. The CDR3, as DNA: TGTGCCAGCAGTCCTACTGCCTCCTACAATGAGCAGTACTTC. This sequence encodes CASSPTASYNEQYF.

This clonotype has just one count. Its ends do not fully match the called genes, so a read error is possible. This chain joins TRBV6-1 and TRBJ1-6; tentatively, D is TRBD1 (5 bases). There are 15 residues in the CDR3. CDR1 and CDR2 from the germline V gene are MNHNS and SASEGT. The CDR3: CASSEVGTLSYEQYF. CDR3 sequence (DNA): TGTGCCAGCAGTGAAGTGGGGACTCTCTCCTACGAGCAGTACTTT.

This clonotype was seen ten or more times. The chain has TRBV28 and TRBJ1-4, with D unresolved. Trimming took 3 bases from V and 10 from J, leaving 15 bases between them. Germline V gene data show CDR1 as MDHEN and CDR2 as SYDVKM. CDR3 length: 14 amino acids. The CDR3 nucleotides read TGTGCCAGCAGTTTTGGCAGTGAAGTCGGAAAACTGTTTTTT. Translated: CASSFGSEVGKLFF.

Notes on this clonotype: Given the absence of the conserved phenylalanine or tryptophan at the CDR3 end, a read error is likely. The DNA is left out, because the CDR3 cannot be placed on it with certainty; the CDR3 is given as TCRdb lists it. The chain combines TRBV6-2 or TRBV6-3 with TRBJ2-6; TRBD1 was called by the table and not checked on the DNA. Including both end residues, the CDR3 is 16 amino acids long. The V gene's germline CDR1 is MNHEY and CDR2 SVGEGT. This CDR3 is CASSSGQPSYEQYFGA.

The rearrangement joins TRBV6-1 to TRBJ2-1, with D perhaps TRBD2 (5 bases). The CDR3 covers 15 residues. The germline V gene has CDR1 MNHNS and CDR2 SASEGT. Trimming stripped 4 bases from V and 6 bases from J, with 16 bases between. CDR3 sequence reads: CASSGWKNEGNEQFF. The CDR3, as DNA: TGTGCCAGCAGTGGATGGAAAAACGAGGGCAATGAGCAGTTCTTC.

This rearrangement joins TRBV20-1 to TRBJ2-5; 7 positions match TRBD1. Germline V gene data show CDR1 as DFQATT and CDR2 as SNEGSKA (reference sequence). The junction had 21 bases not matched to a gene; V was cut back by 6 bases and J by 11 bases. This CDR3 is built from 15 residues. The CDR3 DNA reads as TGCAGTGCGTCGGGTCTAGGACAGGCCTACAATGAGCAGTACTTC. It specifies CSASGLGQAYNEQYF.

This clonotype is medium-sized (0.01 to 0.1%) within its sample. This rearrangement joins TRBV28 to TRBJ2-7; D possibly corresponds to TRBD1 (5 bases). Germline-derived CDR1 and CDR2 are MDHEN and SYDVKM. The CDR3 is 13 amino acids. Trimming stripped 8 bases from V and 2 bases from J, with 13 bases between. The CDR3 spells CASGGATTYEQYF. CDR3 DNA: TGTGCCAGCGGTGGGGCCACCACCTACGAGCAGTACTTC.

J is TRBJ2-1 and V is TRBV7-3; the D is unclear. The V gene lost 4 bases and the J gene lost 7 bases, with 8 bases spanning the gap. Germline assignment: CDR1 SGHTA and CDR2 FQGTGA. The CDR3 has 12 residues. The CDR3 bases are TGTGCCAGCAGCTCGACACGGAATGAGCAGTTCTTC. Its protein product is CASSSTRNEQFF.

This clonotype was counted at least ten times. The rearrangement uses TRBV6-2 or TRBV6-3 and TRBJ1-2; D unclear. CDR3 size: 14 residues. The germline gives CDR1 MNHEY, CDR2 SVGEGT. V lost 0 bases, J lost 8 bases, and 13 bases lay in between. The DNA of the CDR3 is TGTGCCAGCAGTTACTCGATGGGTCCTGGGGGCTACACCTTC. Translation gives CASSYSMGPGGYTF.

This clonotype showed up just once. This chain connects TRBV7-8 to TRBJ2-1; the D is unclear. The CDR3 covers 20 residues. V lost 0 bases to trimming and J lost 3 bases, with 24 bases between them. Germline V gene lookup returns CDR1 SGHVS and CDR2 FQNEAQ. The CDR3 spells CASSLAYPTGQGDNYNEQFF. CDR3 bases: TGTGCCAGCAGCTTAGCGTATCCGACGGGCCAAGGTGACAACTACAATGAGCAGTTCTTC. The whole variable domain, remainder taken from reference TRBV7-8 and TRBJ2-1, is GAGVSQSPRYKVAKRGQDVALRCDPISGHVSLFWYQQALGQGPEFLTYFQNEAQLDKSGLPSDRFFAERPEGSVSTLKIQRTQQEDSAVYLCASSLAYPTGQGDNYNEQFFGPGTRLTVL.

This rearrangement joins TRBV12-3 or TRBV12-4 to TRBJ2-7, with D possibly TRBD2 on 7 matching bases. The J call is in doubt because the DNA end fits TRBJ2-5 better. The CDR3 sequence is 15 residues long. CDR3 loop: CASSLGGGGEETQYF. In DNA, the CDR3 is TGTGCCAGCAGTTTAGGCGGGGGCGGGGAAGAGACCCAGTACTTC.